This T cell receptor (beta chain) was captured by sequencing in a study of T cells in Graves' hyperthyroidism and ophthalmopathy. This clonotype has ten or more counts. This CDR3 comprises 15 residues. V lost 8 bases to trimming and J lost 1 base, with 17 bases between them. CDR1 is MNHNS, CDR2 SASEGT, per germline. From RNA transcripts, TCR beta CDR3 regions were amplified. With the HTBI primer set, the TCR CDR3 went through a first round of RT-PCR. TCRdb ran MiXCR on the multiplex PCR reads and lists one entry per CDR3 protein. Of roughly 500,000 distinct CDR3 sequences listed, 40% to 50% are singletons.

The V gene is TRBV6-1, the J gene TRBJ1-1; D is ambiguous. Sequencing was done on a sample of peripheral blood or thyroid tissue (not recorded which). The receptor comes from an adult woman with Graves' disease, either hyperthyroidism or ophthalmopathy (not recorded which). CDR3 sequence reads: CASLTPGQWNTEAFF. The CDR3 DNA is TGTGCCAGCCTCACCCCTGGCCAATGGAACACTGAAGCTTTCTTT.